This TCR beta chain stems from a study of OX40 agonist ivuxolimab in advanced cancers. Clones were read by immunoSEQ multiplex PCR, and TCRdb kept only the in-frame ones, dropping some. The table records 75,000 to 100,000 clones, approximately 90% of them present only once. This sample comprised CD4+ or CD8+ T cells sorted from blood, obtained in a trial of the OX40 agonist ivuxolimab. The receptor comes from an adult with an advanced solid tumor such as melanoma, head and neck, liver or kidney cancer.

The CDR3: CSARSTGELFF. CDR3 DNA: TGCAGTGCTAGAAGCACCGGGGAGCTGTTTTTT. The chain has TRBV20-1 and TRBJ2-2; the D is unclear. The CDR3 is made up of 11 amino acids. CDR1 and CDR2 from the germline V gene are DFQATT and SNEGSKA (reference sequence). With 2 bases removed from V and 4 bases from J, the gap between germline ends came to 2 bases.